A single sample gave rise to the 20 T cell receptor beta chains below, sequenced in a study of CD8+CD57+ T cells in acquired aplastic anemia (dated by TCRdb to 2016 to 2019). The run used an Illumina HiSeq 2000. Genomic DNA served as template for TCR beta VDJ combination and CDR3 sequence profiling. Through fastp at Q25 and MiXCR, TCRdb rebuilt clones from the public reads, retaining in-frame beta chains. Every distinct CDR3 protein forms one entry, paired with its most common genes and DNA. For this sample the table gives fewer than 200,000 distinct CDR3 sequences, of which roughly 45% were detected only once. Clones ranked in the top ten supply 1.1% of the sample. The specimen sequenced was sorted CD4+, CD8+, or CD8+CD57+ T cells (not recorded which) from PBMCs. These receptors were obtained from a human donor in good health.

The chain couples TRBV7-9 to TRBJ1-2; D may be TRBD1 (6 bases). V was shortened by 4 bases and J by 5 bases, with 14 bases between the two germline ends. Germline values: CDR1 SEHNR, CDR2 FQNEAQ (reference sequence). This CDR3 has 14 residues. The DNA for the CDR3 is TGTGCCAGCAGCTCCGTGGGGCAGGGGTATGGCTACACCTTC. Residues: CASSSVGQGYGYTF. The complete variable domain, with remaining parts taken from reference TRBV7-9 and TRBJ1-2, reads DTGVSQNPRHKITKRGQNVTFRCDPISEHNRLYWYRQTLGQGPEFLTYFQNEAQLEKSRLLSDRFSAERPKGSFSTLEIQRTEQGDSAMYLCASSSVGQGYGYTFGSGTRLTVV.

In its sample, this clonotype was seen many times. The chain combines TRBV7-2 with TRBJ2-7, with D tentatively TRBD1 (5 bases). Germline V gene sequence: CDR1 SGHTA, CDR2 FQGNSA. Trimming removed 5 bases from V and 2 bases from J, with 16 bases in between. CDR3 size: 15 residues. CDR3: CASSKGSAYAYEQYF. The DNA for the CDR3 is TGTGCCAGCAGCAAGGGGTCAGCGTACGCCTACGAGCAGTACTTC. The variable domain in full, with the rest retrieved from reference TRBV7-2 and TRBJ2-7, is GAGVSQSPSNKVTEKGKDVELRCDPISGHTALYWYRQSLGQGLEFLIYFQGNSAPDKSGLPSDRFSAERTGGSVSTLTIQRTQQEDSAVYLCASSKGSAYAYEQYFGPGTRLTVT.

In its sample, this clonotype was seen many times. V gene TRBV11-2 combines with J gene TRBJ2-3, with D unresolved. This CDR3 comprises 18 residues. The germline V gene encodes CDR1 SGHAT and CDR2 FQNNGV. With 7 bases removed from V and 0 bases from J, the gap between germline ends came to 23 bases. The CDR3 is CASKGPPLETESTDTQYF. The CDR3 DNA sequence: TGTGCCAGCAAGGGTCCCCCGTTGGAGACCGAGAGCACAGATACGCAGTATTTT. The full variable domain, with the rest looked up from reference TRBV11-2 and TRBJ2-3, is EAGVAQSPRYKIIEKRQSVAFWCNPISGHATLYWYQQILGQGPKLLIQFQNNGVVDDSQLPKDRFSAERLKGVDSTLKIQPAKLEDSAVYLCASKGPPLETESTDTQYFGPGTRLTVL.

The chain combines TRBV7-8 with TRBJ1-2; D gene uncertain. CDR3 length equals 16 residues. V lost 5 bases and J 4 bases, leaving 20 bases between the germline ends. Per the germline V gene, CDR1 is SGHVS and CDR2 is FQNEAQ. The CDR3, as DNA: TGTGCCAGCAGCAAAGGCGATATTGCAGGTGGCTATGGCTACACCTTC. Protein sequence: CASSKGDIAGGYGYTF.

The V gene is TRBV20-1, the J gene TRBJ1-5; no clear D. The V gene's germline CDR1 is DFQATT and CDR2 SNEGSKA (reference sequence). This CDR3 is built from 13 residues. The V gene lost 0 bases and the J gene lost 5 bases, with 8 bases spanning the gap. DNA of the CDR3: TGCAGTGCTAGAGATACCCTTGATCAGCCCCAGCATTTT. Translated: CSARDTLDQPQHF.

The CDR3 nucleotides read TGTGCCAGCTCTAAGAGCAGTACGAAATACGAGCAGTACTTC. Translating gives CASSKSSTKYEQYF. J is TRBJ2-7 and V is TRBV3-1; D unclear. This CDR3 is 14 amino acids long. V was cut by 8 bases and J by 4 bases, with 18 bases left in between. Germline CDR1 and CDR2: LGHDT and YNNKEL (reference sequence).

The chain joins TRBV11-1 to TRBJ1-4; 9 nucleotides agree with TRBD1. The CDR3 is 17 residues long. V lost 0 bases to trimming and J lost 8 bases; unmatched junction nucleotides: 10. Germline CDR1 and CDR2: SGHAT and FQDESV (reference sequence). CDR3 nucleotide sequence: TGTGCCAGCAGCTTAGCTGGGACAGGGTTAGTGGGGGAAAAACTGTTTTTT. Translated: CASSLAGTGLVGEKLFF. Combining the CDR3 with reference TRBV11-1 and TRBJ1-4 gives the whole variable domain EAEVAQSPRYKITEKSQAVAFWCDPISGHATLYWYRQILGQGPELLVQFQDESVVDDSQLPKDRFSAERLKGVDSTLKIQPAELGDSAMYLCASSLAGTGLVGEKLFFGSGTQLSVL.

At least ten counts were recorded for this clonotype. The chain employs TRBV12-3 or TRBV12-4 and TRBJ2-1; D tentatively fits TRBD1 or TRBD2 (5 bases each). Trimming removed 4 bases at V and 0 bases at J, with 10 bases between. The length of the CDR3 is 15 residues. DNA of the CDR3: TGTGCCAGCAGTTGGACTGGGGGCTCCTACAATGAGCAGTTCTTC. The encoded protein is CASSWTGGSYNEQFF.

This clonotype was recorded many times. CDR3 coding DNA: TGTGCCAGCAGCCTCTCGGGGTTACAGGGGTTTTCAGATACGCAGTATTTT. Translation gives CASSLSGLQGFSDTQYF. The chain employs TRBV9 and TRBJ2-3, with 7 bases that match TRBD1. The germline gives CDR1 SGDLS, CDR2 YYNGEE. V was pared by 4 bases and J by 4 bases, with 15 bases of the junction left unmatched. The CDR3 spans 17 residues. The complete variable domain, with remaining parts taken from reference TRBV9 and TRBJ2-3, reads DSGVTQTPKHLITATGQRVTLRCSPRSGDLSVYWYQQSLDQGLQFLIQYYNGEERAKGNILERFSAQQFPDLHSELNLSSLELGDSALYFCASSLSGLQGFSDTQYFGPGTRLTVL.

This clonotype has ten or more counts. The gene calls are TRBV20-1 and TRBJ2-1; 8 nucleotides match TRBD2. The germline V gene encodes CDR1 DFQATT and CDR2 SNEGSKA (reference sequence). V dropped 6 bases and J dropped 4; count of bases not matched to a gene: 8. The CDR3 sequence is 14 residues long. CDR3 bases: TGCAGTGCCCGAGGGGCGGGGGGATACAATGAGCAGTTCTTC. Its protein product is CSARGAGGYNEQFF.

This clonotype has only a few counts. This rearrangement joins TRBV18 to TRBJ1-2; D is unresolved. CDR3 size: 14 residues. The germline gives CDR1 KGHSH, CDR2 LQKENI. Trimming took 3 bases from V and 4 from J, leaving 12 bases between them. CDR3 DNA sequence: TGTGCCAGCTCACCGATCCCCTCATCCTATGGCTACACCTTC. Its protein product is CASSPIPSSYGYTF.

This clonotype was recorded at least ten times. The DNA for the CDR3 is TGTGCCAGTAATCCCGGACTAGCGGGAGACGAGCAGTACTTC. Its protein product is CASNPGLAGDEQYF. The chain couples TRBV19 to TRBJ2-7; 13 bases fit TRBD2. Trimming at V came to 7 bases and at J to 5 bases, leaving 5 bases not matched to a gene. The CDR3 length is 14 residues. Germline V gives CDR1 LNHDA, CDR2 SQIVND (reference sequence).

The chain combines TRBV5-4 with TRBJ2-1; D is possibly TRBD2 (5 bases). The germline gives CDR1 SGHNT, CDR2 YYREEE (reference sequence). V was pared by 5 bases and J by 7 bases, with 7 bases between. This CDR3 is built from 11 residues. For the CDR3, the DNA is TGTGCCAGCAGAACGGGGAATGAGCAGTTCTTC. Protein: CASRTGNEQFF. Full variable domain (outside the CDR3, taken from reference TRBV5-4 and TRBJ2-1): ETGVTQSPTHLIKTRGQQVTLRCSSQSGHNTVSWYQQALGQGPQFIFQYYREEENGRGNFPPRFSGLQFPNYSSELNVNALELDDSALYLCASRTGNEQFFGPGTRLTVL.

This clonotype was seen many times. The chain carries TRBV9 and TRBJ1-5; TRBD1 might be the D (6 bases). V gave up 3 bases and J gave up 5 bases, with 12 bases separating them. The germline V gene has CDR1 SGDLS and CDR2 YYNGEE. The CDR3 totals 14 residues. The CDR3 DNA sequence: TGTGCCAGCAGCGAGGGGACACTGTATCAGCCCCAGCATTTT. Protein product: CASSEGTLYQPQHF.

To note about this clonotype: Possible read error: a much larger clone is one base away. The V gene is TRBV7-9, the J gene TRBJ1-2, with 8 bases that match TRBD1. Per germline, CDR1 SEHNR and CDR2 FQNEAQ (reference sequence). The CDR3 is 14 amino acids. V shed 0 bases and J 5 bases; nucleotides not matched to a gene: 2. The DNA for the CDR3 is TGTGCCAGCAGCTTAGCGACAGGGGAATATGGCTACACCTTC. The encoded protein is CASSLATGEYGYTF.

This chain uses TRBV2 with TRBJ2-7, with D possibly matching TRBD1 (6 bases). In germline, CDR1 is SNHLY, CDR2 FYNNEI. CDR3 length equals 11 residues. V shed 7 bases and J shed 4 bases, with 8 bases lying between them. The CDR3: CASIGGYEQYF. DNA of the CDR3: TGTGCCAGCATAGGGGGATACGAGCAGTACTTC. The variable domain in full, with the rest retrieved from reference TRBV2 and TRBJ2-7, is EPEVTQTPSHQVTQMGQEVILRCVPISNHLYFYWYRQILGQKVEFLVSFYNNEISEKSEIFDDQFSVERPDGSNFTLKIRSTKLEDSAMYFCASIGGYEQYFGPGTRLTVT.

The genes are TRBV24-1 and TRBJ2-1, with 8 positions matching TRBD2. Germline V gene data show CDR1 as KGHDR and CDR2 as SFDVKD. V dropped 9 bases and J dropped 2; count of bases not matched to a gene: 8. The CDR3 runs to 15 residues. The CDR3 nucleotides read TGTGCCACCGGTAGCGGGACACAGACCTACAATGAGCAGTTCTTC. Translation gives CATGSGTQTYNEQFF.

CDR3 DNA: TGCGCCAGCAGCCCCTTGGCAGGGGTGGACACTGAAGCTTTCTTT. This encodes CASSPLAGVDTEAFF. The rearrangement uses TRBV5-1 and TRBJ1-1, with a weak D call TRBD1 (6 bases). The CDR3 loop spans 15 amino acids. Germline V gene sequence: CDR1 SGHRS, CDR2 YFSETQ. With 4 bases removed from V and 3 bases from J, the gap between germline ends came to 16 bases.

In its sample, this clonotype was seen a few times. This chain joins TRBV6-1 and TRBJ1-2; TRBD1 might be the D (6 bases). The CDR3 consists of 18 residues. The germline V and J ends were trimmed by 6 bases and 5 bases, with 28 bases remaining between them. The germline gives CDR1 MNHNS, CDR2 SASEGT. The CDR3 DNA follows: TGTGCCAGCAGCCCCAGGTTGGGCAGGGGAGACAATGGGTATGGCTACACCTTC. It is translated as CASSPRLGRGDNGYGYTF.

This clonotype was observed once. The chain couples TRBV24-1 to TRBJ1-1; 9 bases line up with TRBD1. The length of the CDR3 is 13 residues. Germline V gene data show CDR1 as KGHDR and CDR2 as SFDVKD. V lost 7 bases to trimming and J lost 6 bases; unmatched junction nucleotides: 5. CDR3 amino acids: CATRGTGGSEAFF. The CDR3 nucleotides are TGTGCCACCAGGGGAACAGGGGGCTCTGAAGCTTTCTTT.